The TCR beta chain described here comes from a study of T cell changes during pregnancy in multiple sclerosis. Generated by immunoSEQ multiplex PCR, the TCRdb table keeps only in-frame clones and is missing some. The sample holds roughly 100,000 clones, 80% to 95% seen once. The CDR3 is 14 residues long. Trimming took 1 base from V and 4 from J, leaving 11 bases between them. Germline CDR1 SGDLS, CDR2 YYNGEE. The receptor's source is a female donor with multiple sclerosis, enrolled in a pregnancy study. The rearrangement links TRBV9 to TRBJ1-2; no firm D call. The sequenced sample was peripheral blood, obtained after pregnancy. CDR3 sequence: CASSVYEESYGYTF. The CDR3 coding sequence is TGTGCCAGCAGCGTATACGAGGAGAGCTATGGCTACACCTTC.